This T cell receptor (beta chain) was documented in a study of cytomegalovirus exposure and HLA in healthy donors. From germline, CDR1 is SGHDT and CDR2 YYEEEE. There are 15 residues in the CDR3. Trimming took 4 bases from V and 1 from J, leaving 12 bases between them. Unrecorded immune exposures were likely, despite nominal health at sampling. Comment on this clone: The target antigen is unknown.

Findings and caveats of the study: Reportedly, fewer N-insertions than the roughly 700-donor mean appeared in an Asian-associated ancestry cluster in a later analysis.

Amplification used 60 Vbeta primers and 13 Jbeta primers. Assay used: immunoSEQ multiplex PCR; TCRdb lists only in-frame clones, some missing. The sample lists 130,000 or so clones, 55% to 75% seen once, with around 4.2% in the top ten. This receptor was identified in a man aged 50 or older in good health and CMV-seropositive. The rearrangement links TRBV5-6 to TRBJ2-1; D gene uncertain. The sample was PBMCs. For the CDR3, the DNA is TGTGCCAGCAGCACCGCCAGGCCGTCCTACAATGAGCAGTTCTTC. Its translation is CASSTARPSYNEQFF.